The clone carrying this T cell receptor beta chain was counted a few times. The antigen is undetermined. This record comes from a study of T-cell reconstitution after alpha-beta-depleted transplantation in children. The V gene's germline CDR1 is DFQATT and CDR2 SNEGSKA (reference sequence). The CDR3 spans 11 residues. Trimming cost V 2 bases and J 4 bases, with 5 bases left between them. Construction of the TCRbeta library involved unique molecular identifiers. TCRdb reprocessed the PCR reads with MiXCR, giving one entry per CDR3 protein. The sample consists of about 440,000 distinct CDR3 sequences, around 46% of them appearing once. Study-level results: When one year had passed after transplant, most T-cell counts and diversity came from newly produced T cells.

Here the sequenced sample was PBMCs, taken before TCRalphabeta/CD19-depleted stem cell transplant. The sequence derives from a girl aged 2-10 years with aplastic anemia, due to receive a stem cell transplant. The chain combines TRBV20-1 with TRBJ1-2; D remains ambiguous. CDR3 in amino acids: CSARLSYGYTF. The CDR3 bases are TGCAGTGCTAGATTGAGCTATGGCTACACCTTC.